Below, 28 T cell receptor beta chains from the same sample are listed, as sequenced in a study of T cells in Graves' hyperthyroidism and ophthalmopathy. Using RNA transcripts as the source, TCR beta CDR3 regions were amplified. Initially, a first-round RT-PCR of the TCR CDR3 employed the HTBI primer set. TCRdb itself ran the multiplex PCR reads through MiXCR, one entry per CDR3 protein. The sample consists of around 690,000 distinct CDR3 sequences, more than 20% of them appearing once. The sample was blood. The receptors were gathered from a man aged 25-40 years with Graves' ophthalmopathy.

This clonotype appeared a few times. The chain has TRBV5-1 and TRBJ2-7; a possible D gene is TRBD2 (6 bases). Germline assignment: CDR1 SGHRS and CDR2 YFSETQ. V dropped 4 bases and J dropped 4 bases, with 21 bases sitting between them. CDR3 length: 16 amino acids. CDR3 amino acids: CASSPMTSHPLYEQYF. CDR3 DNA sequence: TGCGCCAGCAGCCCCATGACTAGTCACCCGTTATACGAGCAGTACTTC.

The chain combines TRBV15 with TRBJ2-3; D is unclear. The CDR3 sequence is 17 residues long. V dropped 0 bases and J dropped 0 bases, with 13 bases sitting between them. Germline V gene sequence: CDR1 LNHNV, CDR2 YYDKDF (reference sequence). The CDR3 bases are TGTGCCACCAGCAGAGATCGGGTTAGAGCTAGCACAGATACGCAGTATTTT. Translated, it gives CATSRDRVRASTDTQYF.

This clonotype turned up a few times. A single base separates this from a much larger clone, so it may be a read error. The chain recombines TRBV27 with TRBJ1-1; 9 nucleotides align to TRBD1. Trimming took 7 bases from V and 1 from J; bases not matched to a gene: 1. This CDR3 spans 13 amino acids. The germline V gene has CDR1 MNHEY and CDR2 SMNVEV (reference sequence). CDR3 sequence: CASMGQGNTEAFF. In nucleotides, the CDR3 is TGTGCCAGCATGGGACAGGGGAACACTGAAGCTTTCTTT.

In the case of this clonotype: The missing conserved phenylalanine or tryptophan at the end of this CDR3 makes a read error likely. CDR3 sequence: CASTPPGSPHNEQFL. In DNA form, the CDR3 reads TGTGCCAGCACCCCCCCCGGGAGTCCCCACAATGAGCAGTTCCTC. The chain has TRBV7-8 and TRBJ2-1; tentative D call: TRBD2 (6 bases). The CDR3 has 15 residues. The V end lost 7 bases, the J end lost 5 bases, and 18 bases lay between the germline ends. Germline V gene lookup returns CDR1 SGHVS and CDR2 FQNEAQ.

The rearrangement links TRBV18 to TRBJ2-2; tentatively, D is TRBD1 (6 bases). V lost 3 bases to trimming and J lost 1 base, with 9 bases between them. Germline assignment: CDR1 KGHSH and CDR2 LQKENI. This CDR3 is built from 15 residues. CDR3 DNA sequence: TGTGCCAGCTCACCCGAGACAGGGAACACCGGGGAGCTGTTTTTT. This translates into CASSPETGNTGELFF.

This chain's CDR3 is CAWSPRRAAGYRTDTQYF. DNA for the CDR3: TGTGCCTGGAGTCCCCGCCGGGCCGCAGGATACCGCACAGATACGCAGTATTTT. This rearrangement joins TRBV30 to TRBJ2-3; unclear D gene. This CDR3 has 18 amino acids. Between the trimmed V and J ends, which lost 2 bases and 1 base, there was a span of 22 bases. Germline-derived CDR1 and CDR2 are GTSNPN and SVGIG (reference sequence). Combining the CDR3 with reference TRBV30 and TRBJ2-3 gives the whole variable domain SQTIHQWPATLVQPVGSPLSLECTVEGTSNPNLYWYRQAAGRGLQLLFYSVGIGQISSEVPQNLSASRPQDRQFILSSKKLLLSDSGFYLCAWSPRRAAGYRTDTQYFGPGTRLTVL.

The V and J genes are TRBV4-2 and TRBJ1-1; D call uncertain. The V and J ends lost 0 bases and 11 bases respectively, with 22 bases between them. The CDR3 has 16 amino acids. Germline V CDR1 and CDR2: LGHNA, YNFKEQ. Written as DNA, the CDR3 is TGTGCCAGCAGCCAAGATCCCCTCGAGCCGGCGTTTGGGGCTTTCTTT. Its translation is CASSQDPLEPAFGAFF.

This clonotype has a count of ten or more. This CDR3 is CASSLTGTGGGGTDTQYF. CDR3 in DNA: TGTGCCAGCAGCTTAACCGGGACAGGGGGCGGGGGCACAGATACGCAGTATTTT. The chain has TRBV7-3 and TRBJ2-3; 12 nucleotides agree with TRBD1. The ends lost 0 bases at V and 1 base at J; junction bases unmatched: 5. This CDR3 region has 18 residues. The germline V gene has CDR1 SGHTA and CDR2 FQGTGA.

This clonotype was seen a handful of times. The chain's CDR3 is CASSLAGVRADTQYF. Written as DNA, the CDR3 is TGTGCCAGCAGTTTGGCGGGAGTTCGGGCGGATACGCAGTATTTT. The chain links TRBV28 to TRBJ2-3, with 7 bases matching TRBD2. Trimming removed 3 bases from V and 6 bases from J; junction bases left unmatched: 9. This CDR3 region has 15 residues. Germline CDR1 MDHEN, CDR2 SYDVKM.

The chain's CDR3 is CASSRGSGANQPQHF. CDR3 coding DNA: TGTGCCAGCAGCCGGGGGTCGGGGGCTAATCAGCCCCAGCATTTT. The chain is built from TRBV3-1 and TRBJ1-5, with a possible D match to TRBD1 (6 bases). V dropped 4 bases and J dropped 4 bases, with 14 bases sitting between them. Germline loops: CDR1 LGHDT, CDR2 YNNKEL (reference sequence). There are 15 residues in the CDR3.

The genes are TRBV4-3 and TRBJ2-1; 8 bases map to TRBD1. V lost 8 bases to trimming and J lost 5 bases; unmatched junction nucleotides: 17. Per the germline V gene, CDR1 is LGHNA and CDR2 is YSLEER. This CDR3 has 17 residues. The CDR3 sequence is CASAPDRVRGRHNEQFF. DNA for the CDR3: TGCGCCAGCGCCCCAGATAGGGTCAGGGGGCGTCACAATGAGCAGTTCTTC.

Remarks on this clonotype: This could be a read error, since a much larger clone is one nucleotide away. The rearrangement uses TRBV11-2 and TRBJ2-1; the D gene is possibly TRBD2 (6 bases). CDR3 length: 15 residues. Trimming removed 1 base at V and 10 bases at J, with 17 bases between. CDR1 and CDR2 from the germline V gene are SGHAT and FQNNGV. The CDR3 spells CASSLATSRYYEQFF. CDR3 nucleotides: TGTGCCAGCAGCTTAGCGACTAGTAGGTACTACGAGCAGTTCTTC. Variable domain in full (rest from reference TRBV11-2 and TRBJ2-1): EAGVAQSPRYKIIEKRQSVAFWCNPISGHATLYWYQQILGQGPKLLIQFQNNGVVDDSQLPKDRFSAERLKGVDSTLKIQPAKLEDSAVYLCASSLATSRYYEQFFGPGTRLTVL.

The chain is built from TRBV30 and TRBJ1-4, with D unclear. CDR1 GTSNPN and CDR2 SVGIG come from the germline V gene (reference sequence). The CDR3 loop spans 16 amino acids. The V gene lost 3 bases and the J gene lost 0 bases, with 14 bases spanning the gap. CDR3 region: CAWSHQQGATNEKLFF. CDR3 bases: TGTGCCTGGAGCCACCAGCAAGGTGCAACTAATGAAAAACTGTTTTTT.

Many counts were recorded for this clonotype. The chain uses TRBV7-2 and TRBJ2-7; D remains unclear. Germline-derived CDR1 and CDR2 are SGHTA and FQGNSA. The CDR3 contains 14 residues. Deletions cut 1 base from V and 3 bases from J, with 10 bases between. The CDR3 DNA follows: TGTGCCAGCAGCTTAGGAGAATACTACTACGAGCAGTACTTC. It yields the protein CASSLGEYYYEQYF.

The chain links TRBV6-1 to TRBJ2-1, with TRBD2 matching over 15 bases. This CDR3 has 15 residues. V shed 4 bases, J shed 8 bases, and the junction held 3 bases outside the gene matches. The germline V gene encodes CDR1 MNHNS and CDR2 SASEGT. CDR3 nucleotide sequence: TGTGCCAGCAGTGCTTGGACTAGCGGGAGGGATGAGCAGTTCTTC. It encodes CASSAWTSGRDEQFF.

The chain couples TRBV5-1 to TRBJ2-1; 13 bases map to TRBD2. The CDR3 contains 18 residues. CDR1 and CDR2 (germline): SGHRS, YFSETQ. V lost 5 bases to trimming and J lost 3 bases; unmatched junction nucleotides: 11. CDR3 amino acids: CASSRTTSGRALYNEQFF. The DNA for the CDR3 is TGCGCCAGCAGTCGAACTACTAGCGGGAGGGCCCTCTACAATGAGCAGTTCTTC.

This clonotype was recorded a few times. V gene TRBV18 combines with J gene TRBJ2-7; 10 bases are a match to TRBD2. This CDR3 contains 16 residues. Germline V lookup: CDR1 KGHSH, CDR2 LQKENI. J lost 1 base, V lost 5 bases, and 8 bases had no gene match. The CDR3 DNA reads TGTGCCAGCTCATTAGGGGGGACTAGCGAATCCTACGAGCAGTACTTC. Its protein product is CASSLGGTSESYEQYF.

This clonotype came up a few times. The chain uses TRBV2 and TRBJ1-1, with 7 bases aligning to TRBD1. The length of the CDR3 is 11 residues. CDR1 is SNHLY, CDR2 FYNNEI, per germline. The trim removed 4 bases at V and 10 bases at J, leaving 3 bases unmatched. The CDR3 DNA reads TGTGCCAGCAGTGCCCACAGGGGAGCTTTCTTT. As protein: CASSAHRGAFF.

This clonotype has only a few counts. The CDR3 coding sequence is TGTGCCAGCAGCAGACTAGCGGGGTGGGAGGAAGCCAAAAACATTCAGTACTTC. It encodes CASSRLAGWEEAKNIQYF. V usage is TRBV13 and J usage is TRBJ2-4, with 11 bases that match TRBD2. Germline values: CDR1 PRHDT, CDR2 FYEKMQ (reference sequence). The CDR3 is 18 residues long. J lost 0 bases, V lost 5 bases, and 9 bases had no gene match.

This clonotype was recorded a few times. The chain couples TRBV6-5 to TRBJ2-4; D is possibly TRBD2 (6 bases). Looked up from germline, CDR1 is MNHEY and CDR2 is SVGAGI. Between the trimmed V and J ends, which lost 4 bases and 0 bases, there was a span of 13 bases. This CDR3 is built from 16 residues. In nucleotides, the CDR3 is TGTGCCAGCAGTTCAGGAGGGGTTCTAGCCAAAAACATTCAGTACTTC. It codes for CASSSGGVLAKNIQYF.

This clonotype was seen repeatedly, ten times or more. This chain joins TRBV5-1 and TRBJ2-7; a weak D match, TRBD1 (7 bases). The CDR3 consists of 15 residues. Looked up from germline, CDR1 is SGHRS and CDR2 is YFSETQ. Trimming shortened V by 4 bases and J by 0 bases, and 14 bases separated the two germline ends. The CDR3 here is CASSGGTADSYEQYF. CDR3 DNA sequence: TGCGCCAGCAGCGGAGGGACAGCAGACTCCTACGAGCAGTACTTC.

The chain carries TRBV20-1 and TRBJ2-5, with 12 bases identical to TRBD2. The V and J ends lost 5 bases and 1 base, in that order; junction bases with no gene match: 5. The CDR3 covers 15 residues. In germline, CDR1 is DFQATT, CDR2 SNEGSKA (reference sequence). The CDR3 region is CSARLAGVPQETQYF. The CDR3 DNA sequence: TGCAGTGCTCGACTAGCGGGAGTCCCCCAAGAGACCCAGTACTTC.

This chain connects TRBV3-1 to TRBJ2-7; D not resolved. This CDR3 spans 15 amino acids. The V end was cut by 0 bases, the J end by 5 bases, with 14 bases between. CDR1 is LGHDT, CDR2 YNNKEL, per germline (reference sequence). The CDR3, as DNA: TGTGCCAGCAGCCAAGACGTGGCAAGGTCGGACGAGCAGTACTTC. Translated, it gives CASSQDVARSDEQYF.

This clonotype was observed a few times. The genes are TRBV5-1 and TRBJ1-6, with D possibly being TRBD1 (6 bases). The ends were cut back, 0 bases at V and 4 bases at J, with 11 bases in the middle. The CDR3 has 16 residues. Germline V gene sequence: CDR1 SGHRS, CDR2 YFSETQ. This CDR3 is CASSLVSTGYNSPLHF. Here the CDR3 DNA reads TGCGCCAGCAGCTTGGTATCCACAGGGTATAATTCACCCCTCCACTTT. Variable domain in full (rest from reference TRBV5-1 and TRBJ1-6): KAGVTQTPRYLIKTRGQQVTLSCSPISGHRSVSWYQQTPGQGLQFLFEYFSETQRNKGNFPGRFSGRQFSNSRSEMNVSTLELGDSALYLCASSLVSTGYNSPLHFGNGTRLTVT.

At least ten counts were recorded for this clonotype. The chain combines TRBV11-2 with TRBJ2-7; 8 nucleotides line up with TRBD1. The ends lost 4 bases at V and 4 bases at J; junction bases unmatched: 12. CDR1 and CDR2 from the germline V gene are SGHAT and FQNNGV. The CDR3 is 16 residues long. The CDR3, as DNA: TGTGCCAGCAGCTGGACGCCAGGACAGGGTGGTTACGAGCAGTACTTC. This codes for CASSWTPGQGGYEQYF.

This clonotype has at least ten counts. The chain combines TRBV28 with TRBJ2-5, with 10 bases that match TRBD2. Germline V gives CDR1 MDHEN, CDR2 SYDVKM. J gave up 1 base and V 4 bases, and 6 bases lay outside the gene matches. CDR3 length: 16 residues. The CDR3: CASSSLLAGLQETQYF. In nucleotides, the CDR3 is TGTGCCAGCAGTTCCTTACTAGCGGGACTCCAAGAGACCCAGTACTTC.

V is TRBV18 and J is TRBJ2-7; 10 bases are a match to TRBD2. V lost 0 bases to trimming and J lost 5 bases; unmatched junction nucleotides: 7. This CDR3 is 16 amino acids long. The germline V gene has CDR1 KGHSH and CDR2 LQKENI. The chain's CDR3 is CASSPPASGSFHEQYF. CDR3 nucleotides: TGTGCCAGCTCACCACCGGCTAGCGGGAGTTTCCACGAGCAGTACTTC.

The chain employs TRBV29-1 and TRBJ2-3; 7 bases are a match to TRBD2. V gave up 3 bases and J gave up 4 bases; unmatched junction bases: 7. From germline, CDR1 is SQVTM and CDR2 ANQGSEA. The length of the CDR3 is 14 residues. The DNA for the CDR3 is TGCAGCGTTGATGTGGCGGGAGTCCCAGATACGCAGTATTTT. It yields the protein CSVDVAGVPDTQYF.